The 5 T cell receptor beta chains reported below all come from one sample, sequenced in a study of CD8 T cells in ankylosing spondylitis. MiXCR, applied by TCRdb to the 5' RACE reads, yields one record per CDR3 protein. The sample gives about 340,000 distinct CDR3 sequences, about 15% of which show up once; 0.9% to 1.2% is in the top ten. The material sequenced was blood, either unsorted or a sorted T cell fraction (not recorded which). The receptors stem from a male donor with ankylosing spondylitis or in good health (not recorded which).

This clonotype was seen more than once but under ten times. The rearrangement uses TRBV5-8 and TRBJ2-7; the match to TRBD1 covers 10 bases. Germline values: CDR1 SGHTS, CDR2 YDEGEE. The CDR3 runs 15 residues. Trimming at V came to 7 bases and at J to 5 bases, leaving 12 bases not matched to a gene. The CDR3 DNA reads TGTGCCAGCCGGCAAAGACCGGGACAGGGGAACGAGCAGTACTTC. Protein: CASRQRPGQGNEQYF.

This clonotype showed up just a few times. The V gene is TRBV5-5, the J gene TRBJ1-2, with 11 bases aligning to TRBD1. Germline V lookup: CDR1 SGHKS, CDR2 YYEKEE (reference sequence). This CDR3 region has 18 residues. Trimming took 0 bases from V and 0 from J; bases not matched to a gene: 7. CDR3: CASSLAGQGALPNYGYTF. CDR3 DNA: TGTGCCAGCAGCTTGGCTGGACAGGGGGCCCTCCCTAACTATGGCTACACCTTC.

This clonotype came up many times. This chain links TRBV7-9 with TRBJ1-1; 8 positions agree with TRBD1. Germline loops: CDR1 SEHNR, CDR2 FQNEAQ (reference sequence). The CDR3 length is 12 residues. This CDR3 reads CAGGQANTEAFF. CDR3 in DNA: TGTGCGGGGGGACAGGCGAACACTGAAGCTTTCTTT.

The chain employs TRBV19 and TRBJ1-5; D uncertain. The CDR3 consists of 18 residues. V lost 3 bases, J lost 0 bases, and 18 bases lay in between. Germline CDR1 is LNHDA and CDR2 is SQIVND (reference sequence). The CDR3 DNA sequence: TGTGCCAGTAGTATCGGGTCGCAGCGCCCTTATAGCAATCAGCCCCAGCATTTT. Its protein is CASSIGSQRPYSNQPQHF.

This clonotype came up many times. The chain is built from TRBV3-1 and TRBJ1-2; D gene ambiguous. The CDR3 sequence is 11 residues long. The V gene's germline CDR1 is LGHDT and CDR2 YNNKEL (reference sequence). V was pared by 10 bases and J by 0 bases, with 6 bases between. CDR3 sequence reads: CANYSNYGYTF. The CDR3 coding sequence is TGTGCCAACTACTCTAACTATGGCTACACCTTC.